What follows are 13 T cell receptor beta chains derived from one specimen sequenced in a study of T cell changes during pregnancy in multiple sclerosis. Using immunoSEQ multiplex PCR, the repertoire was profiled, and TCRdb retains in-frame clones only, with some absent. The table shows tens of thousands of clones, with around 89% occurring only once. Here the sequenced sample was CD4+ T cells from peripheral blood mononuclear cells, taken in the first trimester of pregnancy. All receptors derive from a female donor in good health, enrolled as a control in a pregnancy study.

The chain combines TRBV6-1 with TRBJ2-7; 10 bases map to TRBD2. Per germline, CDR1 MNHNS and CDR2 SASEGT. Trimming cost V 0 bases and J 5 bases; bases outside gene matches: 4. CDR3 length: 15 residues. CDR3 nucleotides: TGTGCCAGCAGTGAAGCAGCGGGAGGGCCGGACGAGCAGTACTTC. It codes for CASSEAAGGPDEQYF.

This clone was observed a single time. The rearrangement links TRBV27 to TRBJ2-7; 9 bases map to TRBD2. This CDR3 has 16 residues. Germline CDR1 reads MNHEY; CDR2 reads SMNVEV (reference sequence). V lost 6 bases, J lost 5 bases, and 14 bases stayed unmatched. The CDR3 reads CASRGRSGSNENEQYF. CDR3 bases: TGTGCCAGCAGGGGCCGTAGCGGGAGCAACGAGAACGAGCAGTACTTC.

This rearrangement joins TRBV5-4 to TRBJ2-7, with TRBD2 matching 8 bases. The CDR3 sequence is 15 residues long. Germline CDR1 and CDR2: SGHNT and YYREEE (reference sequence). V trimming: 0 bases; J trimming: 8 bases; junction bases outside the gene matches: 10. This chain's CDR3 is CASSLEAGGPTQQYF. The CDR3 DNA reads TGTGCCAGCAGCTTGGAGGCGGGAGGCCCTACGCAGCAGTACTTC.

The rearrangement uses TRBV7-2 and TRBJ2-3; 8 bases agree with TRBD2. The V and J ends lost 5 bases and 3 bases, in that order; junction bases with no gene match: 7. The germline V gene has CDR1 SGHTA and CDR2 FQGNSA. This CDR3 region has 15 residues. In DNA, the CDR3 is TGTGCCAGCAGCGAAAGCGGGAGTCTTACAGATACGCAGTATTTT. This codes for CASSESGSLTDTQYF.

The chain joins TRBV4-2 to TRBJ2-1; TRBD2 agrees at 11 bases. The CDR3 totals 19 residues. V lost 0 bases and J lost 1; bases outside the gene matches: 8. In germline, CDR1 is LGHNA, CDR2 YNFKEQ. DNA for the CDR3: TGTGCCAGCAGCCAAGATGGAGGGACTAGCGGCGCTTCCTACAATGAGCAGTTCTTC. As protein: CASSQDGGTSGASYNEQFF.

V and J are TRBV6-1 and TRBJ1-1; 11 nucleotides line up with TRBD1. The ends lost 4 bases at V and 5 bases at J; junction bases unmatched: 9. This CDR3 contains 16 residues. Germline V gene data show CDR1 as MNHNS and CDR2 as SASEGT. The DNA of the CDR3 is TGTGCCAGCAGTGTTGGGGACAGGGGGATAAGGACTGAAGCTTTCTTT. Translation gives CASSVGDRGIRTEAFF.

This chain connects TRBV28 to TRBJ1-1, with D perhaps TRBD1 (6 bases). Germline CDR1 MDHEN, CDR2 SYDVKM. V lost 6 bases and J 7 bases, leaving 12 bases between the germline ends. The CDR3 extends over 12 amino acids. The CDR3 nucleotides are TGTGCCAGCAGCATTCAGGACAGTGAAGCTTTCTTT. Encoded protein: CASSIQDSEAFF.

This clone was seen just once. The rearrangement joins TRBV10-3 to TRBJ2-5; TRBD2 aligns across 10 bases. CDR1 is ENHRY and CDR2 is SYGVKD in the germline V gene. With 0 bases clipped from V and 4 bases from J, the junction kept 14 bases outside the gene matches. The CDR3 contains 19 residues. CDR3 sequence: CAISESILLAGVVGETQYF. The CDR3 bases are TGTGCCATCAGTGAGTCGATATTGCTAGCGGGGGTCGTCGGAGAGACCCAGTACTTC.

The chain has TRBV16 and TRBJ2-7; 11 bases agree with TRBD2. This CDR3 has 16 residues. Looked up from germline, CDR1 is KGHSY and CDR2 is FQNENV. V trimming: 5 bases; J trimming: 1 base; junction bases outside the gene matches: 7. CDR3 nucleotides: TGTGCCAGCAGCGCGATACCTAGCGGGGGGTCCTACGAGCAGTACTTC. Amino acids: CASSAIPSGGSYEQYF.

This rearrangement joins TRBV15 to TRBJ2-6; D may be TRBD2 (6 bases). Germline V gene sequence: CDR1 LNHNV, CDR2 YYDKDF (reference sequence). Trimming took off 5 bases at V and 0 bases at J, with 11 bases between the two ends. This CDR3 region has 16 residues. The DNA of the CDR3 is TGTGCCACCAGCCAAACCGGGGGCTCTGGGGCCAACGTCCTGACTTTC. It encodes CATSQTGGSGANVLTF.

CDR3 in amino acids: CASSALLGQGYGYTF. The CDR3 DNA sequence: TGTGCCAGCAGTGCCCTTCTGGGACAGGGCTATGGCTACACCTTC. The J gene is TRBJ1-2, the V gene TRBV6-1; TRBD1 matches at 9 bases. CDR1 is MNHNS, CDR2 SASEGT, per germline. The CDR3 sequence is 15 residues long. Losses at the gene ends were 4 bases for V and 4 bases for J; bases not matched to a gene: 7.

Concerning this clone: An end of the junction differs from the germline gene, which may be a read error. The rearrangement uses TRBV7-2 and TRBJ1-6, with TRBD1 as a possible D gene (6 bases). Germline V lookup: CDR1 SGHTA, CDR2 FQGNSA. CDR3 size: 13 residues. The CDR3 here is CASRTGEGSTLHF. For the CDR3, the DNA is TGTGCCAGCAGGACAGGCGAGGGTTCAACCCTCCACTTT. Looking up the rest from reference TRBV7-2 and TRBJ1-6 gives the full variable domain: GAGVSQSPSNKVTEKGKDVELRCDPISGHTALYWYRQSLGQGLEFLIYFQGNSAPDKSGLPSDRFSAERTGGSVSTLTIQRTQQEDSAVYLCASRTGEGSTLHFGNGTRLTVT.

This clone was seen only once. The chain recombines TRBV19 with TRBJ1-2, with 8 bases matching TRBD1. V was clipped by 5 bases and J by 4 bases; unmatched bases: 6. Germline loops: CDR1 LNHDA, CDR2 SQIVND (reference sequence). This CDR3 has 14 residues. CDR3 DNA: TGTGCCAGTAGTCCTTACACAGGGGGCTATGGCTACACCTTC. This translates into CASSPYTGGYGYTF.